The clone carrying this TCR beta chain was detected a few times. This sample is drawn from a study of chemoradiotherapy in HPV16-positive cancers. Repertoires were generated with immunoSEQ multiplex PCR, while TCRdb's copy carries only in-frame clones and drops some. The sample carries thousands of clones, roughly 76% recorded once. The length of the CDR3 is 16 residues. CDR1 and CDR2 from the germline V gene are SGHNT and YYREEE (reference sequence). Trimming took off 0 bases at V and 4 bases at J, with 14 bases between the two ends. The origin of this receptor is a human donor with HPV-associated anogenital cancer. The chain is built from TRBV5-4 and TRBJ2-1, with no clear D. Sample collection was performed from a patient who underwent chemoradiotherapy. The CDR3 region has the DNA TGTGCCAGCAGCTTGGCAACGGACGCCCCATACAATGAGCAGTTCTTC. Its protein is CASSLATDAPYNEQFF.